These 27 T cell receptor beta chains came from one sample sequenced in a study of post-analysis software for immune sequencing data. Findings of the study overall: About 5 TRBV segments occurring more often in patients than controls included TRBV5-6, TRBV5-1 and TRBV20-1.

cDNA libraries of TCR beta carried unique molecular identifiers. TCRdb passed the PCR reads through MiXCR, listing each CDR3 protein once. The sample lists 700,000 to 800,000 distinct CDR3 sequences, 25% to 30% occurring once. Antigen specificity for these receptors is unknown. Sequencing was carried out using blood. The receptors derive from a girl under 18 with multiple sclerosis.

This clonotype was picked up a small number of times. The chain is built from TRBV20-1 and TRBJ2-5; 9 positions match TRBD1. The CDR3 extends over 16 amino acids. CDR1 and CDR2 (germline): DFQATT, SNEGSKA (reference sequence). V lost 2 bases, J lost 2 bases, and 9 bases stayed unmatched. The CDR3 is CSARQDRGWEQETQYF. In nucleotides, the CDR3 is TGCAGTGCTAGACAAGACAGGGGGTGGGAGCAAGAGACCCAGTACTTC.

The rearrangement uses TRBV24-1 and TRBJ2-3, with 9 positions matching TRBD2. The germline CDR1 and CDR2 sequences are KGHDR and SFDVKD. The CDR3 spans 17 residues. V gave up 4 bases and J gave up 7 bases; unmatched junction bases: 14. CDR3: CATSDSLLAGRTHTQYF. CDR3 nucleotide sequence: TGTGCCACCAGTGACTCCCTTCTAGCGGGACGAACCCATACGCAGTATTTT.

For this clonotype: This likely comes from a read error, as the CDR3 has no conserved phenylalanine or tryptophan at its end. The chain employs TRBV25-1 and TRBJ1-4; 12 bases agree with TRBD1. This CDR3 is 17 amino acids long. Germline V CDR1 and CDR2: MGHDK, SYGVNS. The V segment lost 4 bases and the J segment 8 bases; nucleotides outside the gene matches: 11. The CDR3 DNA reads as TGTGCCAGCAGTGGAGGGACAGGGGGCGATAGGTGGGAAAAACTGTTTTTG. This gives the protein CASSGGTGGDRWEKLFL.

This clonotype was seen a few times. A read error may produce the germline difference seen at one junction end. V gene TRBV20-1 combines with J gene TRBJ1-6; 10 bases agree with TRBD1. There are 16 residues in the CDR3. Germline CDR1 and CDR2: DFQATT and SNEGSKA (reference sequence). The CDR3, as DNA: TGCAGTGCCCTCCCGGGACAGGGGTCCGATAATCCACCCCTCCACTTT. Translating it yields CSALPGQGSDNPPLHF.

This clonotype was seen more than once but under ten times. CDR3 in DNA: TGTGCCAGCAGCTTATACGGGAGGGCCCATGAGCAGTTCTTC. It codes for CASSLYGRAHEQFF. The chain recombines TRBV7-2 with TRBJ2-1, with 8 bases matching TRBD2. CDR1 and CDR2 from the germline V gene are SGHTA and FQGNSA. CDR3 size: 14 residues. V shed 2 bases and J 8 bases; nucleotides not matched to a gene: 5.

This clonotype has a handful of counts. The rearrangement joins TRBV10-3 to TRBJ1-4, with D uncertain. CDR1 ENHRY and CDR2 SYGVKD come from the germline V gene. V lost 0 bases and J 4 bases, leaving 3 bases between the germline ends. This CDR3 is built from 13 residues. CDR3 DNA: TGTGCCATCAGTGAGTCGGGTAATGAAAAACTGTTTTTT. The encoded protein is CAISESGNEKLFF.

The V and J genes are TRBV12-3 or TRBV12-4 and TRBJ1-2; D gene uncertain. The CDR3 is made up of 14 amino acids. V dropped 5 bases and J dropped 6 bases, with 16 bases sitting between them. CDR3 in DNA: TGTGCCAGCAGTACCGGACGGCTTGCGGATGGCTACACCTTC. It is translated as CASSTGRLADGYTF.

This clonotype was counted only a few times. The rearrangement links TRBV7-2 to TRBJ2-1; a possible D gene is TRBD2 (5 bases). This CDR3 has 13 residues. In germline, CDR1 is SGHTA, CDR2 FQGNSA. Trimming removed 4 bases from V and 4 bases from J, with 8 bases in between. The CDR3 nucleotides are TGTGCCAGCAGCTCCGGACTTTACAATGAGCAGTTCTTC. Translated, it gives CASSSGLYNEQFF.

The V call is TRBV10-3, the J call TRBJ2-7, with D maybe TRBD2 (6 bases). CDR3 length: 15 amino acids. Germline CDR1 reads ENHRY; CDR2 reads SYGVKD. The V gene lost 3 bases and the J gene lost 1 base, with 13 bases spanning the gap. The CDR3: CAISDSTSASYEQYF. The CDR3, as DNA: TGTGCCATCAGTGATTCGACTAGTGCGTCCTACGAGCAGTACTTC.

The DNA of the CDR3 is TGCAGCGTCGCTAAAGCGGGAGTGAGTTCCGAGCAGTACTTC. Amino acids: CSVAKAGVSSEQYF. The rearrangement links TRBV29-1 to TRBJ2-7; 8 positions agree with TRBD2. The CDR3 is 14 amino acids. After removal of 6 bases from V and 6 bases from J, the junction contained 13 bases not matched to a gene. CDR1 and CDR2 (germline): SQVTM, ANQGSEA.

At least ten counts were recorded for this clonotype. The rearrangement joins TRBV6-2 or TRBV6-3 to TRBJ2-1; D may be TRBD2 (5 bases). The V gene's germline CDR1 is MNHEY and CDR2 SVGEGT. V lost 5 bases and J lost 3, with 8 bases in between. The CDR3 totals 13 residues. The CDR3 protein is CASSTGLYNEQFF. In DNA, the CDR3 is TGTGCCAGCAGTACCGGACTCTACAATGAGCAGTTCTTC.

The rearrangement uses TRBV7-2 and TRBJ2-1, with D uncertain. The CDR3 runs to 16 residues. The ends were cut back, 2 bases at V and 7 bases at J, with 18 bases in the middle. The germline gives CDR1 SGHTA, CDR2 FQGNSA. This CDR3 is CASSLRSTEYSNEQFF. As DNA, the CDR3 is TGTGCCAGCAGCTTAAGGTCGACCGAATATAGTAATGAGCAGTTCTTC.

With regard to this clonotype: A junction boundary mismatches the germline segment, possibly from a read error. The chain employs TRBV20-1 and TRBJ1-6; no clear D. The CDR3 runs 11 residues. The V gene's germline CDR1 is DFQATT and CDR2 SNEGSKA (reference sequence). DNA for the CDR3: TGCAGTGCTCTAGGGAGATCACCCCGCCACTTT. This codes for CSALGRSPRHF.

This clonotype has only a few counts. The chain carries TRBV20-1 and TRBJ2-6; D gene ambiguous. V was pared by 1 base and J by 0 bases, with 7 bases between. Germline loops: CDR1 DFQATT, CDR2 SNEGSKA (reference sequence). The CDR3 runs 15 residues. The DNA of the CDR3 is TGCAGTGCTAGAGCGGATGGCTCTGGGGCCAACGTCCTGACTTTC. This encodes CSARADGSGANVLTF.

The table lists this clonotype with a few counts. This sequence joins TRBV20-1 and TRBJ2-1; 7 bases align to TRBD1. Germline V gene data show CDR1 as DFQATT and CDR2 as SNEGSKA (reference sequence). The CDR3 has 11 residues. Unmatched junction bases numbered 4, after V lost 6 bases and J lost 8 bases. DNA for the CDR3: TGCAGTGCCGCCCAGGGGGATGAGCAGTTCTTC. Protein product: CSAAQGDEQFF.

The rearrangement joins TRBV20-1 to TRBJ2-5; 7 bases match TRBD2. The CDR3 covers 14 residues. V lost 3 bases and J lost 2; bases outside the gene matches: 6. Germline V CDR1 and CDR2: DFQATT, SNEGSKA (reference sequence). In nucleotides, the CDR3 is TGCAGTGCTAGTCCGGGAGGTTGGCAAGAGACCCAGTACTTC. It translates to CSASPGGWQETQYF.

The V call is TRBV28, the J call TRBJ1-2; D gene unclear. This CDR3 contains 11 residues. V shed 7 bases and J shed 7 bases, with 10 bases lying between them. Per the germline V gene, CDR1 is MDHEN and CDR2 is SYDVKM. The CDR3 loop reads CASTSGSGYTF. As DNA, the CDR3 is TGTGCCAGCACGAGCGGGAGTGGCTACACCTTC.

Only a few counts were recorded for this clonotype. This chain links TRBV24-1 with TRBJ2-7, with 9 positions matching TRBD1. V shed 4 bases and J 5 bases; nucleotides not matched to a gene: 5. Germline CDR1 KGHDR, CDR2 SFDVKD. The CDR3 contains 14 residues. CDR3 region: CATSDRTGDNEQYF. The CDR3 bases are TGTGCCACCAGTGACAGGACAGGGGATAACGAGCAGTACTTC.

The genes are TRBV20-1 and TRBJ2-7; D assignment may be TRBD1 or TRBD2 (5 bases each). Germline CDR1 and CDR2: DFQATT and SNEGSKA (reference sequence). CDR3 length: 13 residues. V was clipped by 8 bases and J by 2 bases, with 16 bases between them. CDR3 bases: TGCAGTCTGTCCGGGACGAAGACCTACGAGCAGTACTTC. Translated, it gives CSLSGTKTYEQYF.

The chain carries TRBV20-1 and TRBJ2-3; D possibly corresponds to TRBD2 (5 bases). Trimming cost V 3 bases and J 6 bases, with 13 bases left between them. The length of the CDR3 is 13 residues. From germline, CDR1 is DFQATT and CDR2 SNEGSKA (reference sequence). CDR3 sequence reads: CSASGKAGDTQYF. CDR3 coding DNA: TGCAGTGCTAGCGGGAAGGCCGGTGATACGCAGTATTTT.

This clonotype was counted a few times. V is TRBV12-3 or TRBV12-4 and J is TRBJ2-7; 11 nucleotides line up with TRBD2. The CDR3 loop spans 14 amino acids. The V segment lost 6 bases and the J segment 5 bases; nucleotides outside the gene matches: 6. This chain's CDR3 is CASRPTSGRNEQYF. The CDR3 DNA sequence: TGTGCCAGCAGACCTACTAGCGGGAGAAACGAGCAGTACTTC.

The V call is TRBV7-9, the J call TRBJ1-6; 7 bases agree with TRBD1. CDR1 and CDR2 from the germline V gene are SEHNR and FQNEAQ (reference sequence). The CDR3 covers 14 residues. The trim removed 5 bases at V and 7 bases at J, leaving 5 bases unmatched. CDR3 loop: CASSPGTENSPLHF. CDR3 nucleotides: TGTGCCAGCAGCCCCGGGACAGAGAATTCACCCCTCCACTTT.

The chain couples TRBV6-1 to TRBJ2-4, with TRBD1 identical over 8 bases. The end of the DNA fits TRBJ2-5 better, so the J call may be wrong. The length of the CDR3 is 15 residues. Germline CDR1 MNHNS, CDR2 SASEGT. This CDR3 reads CASSTSTGVRETQYF. In DNA form, the CDR3 reads TGTGCCAGCAGTACCTCGACAGGGGTTAGAGAGACCCAGTACTTC.

The chain is built from TRBV3-1 and TRBJ2-3, with D unresolved. This CDR3 contains 16 residues. Germline-derived CDR1 and CDR2 are LGHDT and YNNKEL (reference sequence). Between the trimmed V and J ends, which lost 0 bases and 0 bases, there was a span of 10 bases. The CDR3 reads CASSQDGFPSTDTQYF. In nucleotides, the CDR3 is TGTGCCAGCAGCCAAGATGGGTTCCCTAGCACAGATACGCAGTATTTT.

A word on this clonotype: A single base separates this from a much larger clone, so it may be a read error. V is TRBV5-5 and J is TRBJ2-5; the match to TRBD2 covers 12 bases. CDR1 and CDR2 from the germline V gene are SGHKS and YYEKEE (reference sequence). The CDR3 sequence is 16 residues long. Unmatched junction bases numbered 15, after V lost 4 bases and J lost 11 bases. CDR3 amino acids: CASSLRPGLAGNEQYF. In nucleotides, the CDR3 is TGTGCCAGCAGCCTGAGGCCGGGACTAGCGGGCAATGAGCAGTACTTC.

The chain employs TRBV20-1 and TRBJ1-2, with D perhaps TRBD1 (5 bases). In germline, CDR1 is DFQATT, CDR2 SNEGSKA (reference sequence). The CDR3 consists of 11 residues. Trimming removed 1 base from V and 8 bases from J, with 8 bases in between. In DNA, the CDR3 is TGCAGTGCTAGAGGCGACAGAGGCTACACCTTC. Amino acid sequence: CSARGDRGYTF.

This clonotype was counted between two and nine times. This sequence joins TRBV20-1 and TRBJ1-2; 8 bases line up with TRBD1. With V trimmed by 3 bases and J by 0 bases, 9 bases remained unmatched. CDR3 length equals 16 residues. In germline, CDR1 is DFQATT, CDR2 SNEGSKA (reference sequence). The CDR3 loop is CSASLQGQGPNYGYTF. The CDR3 coding sequence is TGCAGTGCTAGTCTTCAAGGACAGGGACCTAACTATGGCTACACCTTC.